This T cell receptor (beta chain) was sequenced during a study of T cell responses to AZD1222 COVID-19 vaccine. Method: immunoSEQ multiplex PCR; TCRdb's copy keeps in-frame clones and lacks some. The sample includes some 100,000 clones, less than 90% seen only once; the top ten take 16%. J was trimmed by 4 bases and V by 3 bases; bases with no gene match: 3. The germline V gene encodes CDR1 DFQATT and CDR2 SNEGSKA (reference sequence). The CDR3 consists of 15 residues. Sequences were derived from peripheral blood, sampled on day 0 of AZD1222 vaccination. This clonotype originated in an adult in good health. The chain couples TRBV20-1 to TRBJ2-2; 12 bases match TRBD2. As DNA, the CDR3 is TGCAGTGCTAGTCGGACTAGCGGGGCCACCGGGGAGCTGTTTTTT. Its protein product is CSASRTSGATGELFF.